The source of this T cell receptor (beta chain) is a study of Ad26.COV2.S vaccination and SARS-CoV-2 variants. About the research overall: By the intramuscular route, Ad26.COV2.S was given once, or twice 56 days apart.

Treatment noted: around 19 received Ad26.COV2.S at low or high dose, single or two shots; 5 received placebo; per-sample allocation not given. Following the first vaccine or placebo injection, samples were taken on day 63. It was Wuhan-strain SARS-CoV-2 spike that the Ad26 vaccine vector expressed. Germline CDR1 reads MGHDK; CDR2 reads SYGVNS. The CDR3 length is 13 residues. V shed 4 bases and J shed 5 bases, with 11 bases lying between them. Sequencing used immunoSEQ multiplex PCR; TCRdb keeps in-frame clones, though not all of them. The sample records a few hundred thousand clones, 87% being singletons. Remarks on this clone: The antigen is not known.

The study's findings and limits: The study found similar non-spike TCR breadth in vaccine and placebo recipients.

The TCR comes from a person aged 18-60 years who received the Ad26.COV2.S COVID-19 vaccine or a placebo. The chain carries TRBV25-1 and TRBJ1-1; possibly TRBD1 for D (6 bases). Material: peripheral blood, obtained in a trial of Ad26.COV2.S vaccine versus placebo. CDR3 DNA: TGTGCCAGCAGTGCAGGGGCAGAAACTGAAGCTTTCTTT. Translating it yields CASSAGAETEAFF.